The clone carrying this T cell receptor (beta chain) was observed at least ten times. What it binds is not known. The data were obtained in a study of identical twins. It was template switching that added a universal primer site, and there were unique molecular identifiers on the cDNA. Via MiXCR, TCRdb re-called the 5' RACE reads, giving one row per CDR3 protein. The sample has approximately 690,000 distinct CDR3 sequences; roughly 6.2% are singletons. Whole-study findings and limits: Cord blood's abundant beta clonotypes had fewer insertions, unlike memory repertoires.

The ends lost 6 bases at V and 3 bases at J; junction bases unmatched: 12. CDR3 length: 16 residues. Germline V gene sequence: CDR1 SQVTM, CDR2 ANQGSEA. The genes are TRBV29-1 and TRBJ2-3, with 10 bases fitting TRBD2. What was sequenced was naive T cells sorted from blood. The clonotype originates from a man aged 18 to 30 in good health. The CDR3: CSVKLSSGSLTDTQYF. CDR3 coding DNA: TGCAGCGTGAAACTTTCTAGCGGGAGTCTGACAGATACGCAGTATTTT.